This T cell receptor beta chain came from a study of graft-versus-host responses after intestinal transplantation (dated by TCRdb to the early 2020s). Regarding the research as a whole: The transplants that recipients got were multivisceral, liver-intestinal, or isolated intestinal. Anti-thymocyte globulin induction was given to all recipients, followed by maintenance tacrolimus and steroids for two to four years. After intestinal transplantation, graft-versus-host and host-versus-graft alloreactive T cell clones in the graft, circulation and bone marrow were tracked using bulk TCR-beta CDR3 sequencing. To identify alloreactive clones, pre-transplant mixed lymphocyte reaction products were sequenced and then compared with unstimulated pre-transplant donor and recipient T cells. The cohort enrolled approximately 24 intestinal transplant recipients, one of whom was a retransplant, and 3 patients without pretransplant specimens were excluded. Donor T cell macrochimerism was defined as a peak of at least 4% donor T cells among recipient peripheral blood mononuclear cells. Rather than going through the commercial service, samples from a few later patients were sequenced in-house on an Illumina MiSeq and processed with MiXCR. Paper-wide results and their limitations: Early after transplant, peak levels of circulating GvH clones were found to be associated with declines in HvG clones. The conclusions were limited by the relatively low number and heterogeneity of the intestinal transplant patients. In patients with donor T cell macrochimerism, the allografts had high GvH to HvG T cell clonal ratios. GvH clones were detected in recipient bone marrow, and some of these GvH clones were observed earlier in ileal mucosa or blood, consistent with an intestinal mucosal origin.

Trimming accounts for 1 base at V and 0 bases at J, while the number of junction bases matched to no gene is 5. Via the germline V gene (reference sequence), CDR1 is LNHNV and CDR2 YYDKDF. Spanning cysteine to phenylalanine, the CDR3 consists of 18 amino acids. The read is trimmed to its CDR3 DNA, 54 bases read in frame from base 1. On this clone itself: Its antigen target is currently unknown. Qualities for individual bases were not recorded, and no much larger clone is one base off.

The library was built by means of the immunoSEQ multiplex PCR assay. In most patients, genomic DNA was isolated using the Qiagen DNeasy Blood and Tissue Kit and sent frozen to Adaptive Biotechnologies for TCR sequencing. High-throughput TCR-beta CDR3 sequencing of genomic DNA from most patients was performed by Adaptive Biotechnologies. The source study handled its data this way. Adaptive's ImmunoSEQ software was the source of the TCR sequencing data for 18 patients, while three other patients were processed with MiXCR and VDJtools. To correct CD4 versus CD8 sorting errors, sequences present in both subsets at a frequency ratio below 5:1 were removed. CDR3 nucleotide sequences shared between donor and recipient were removed because the origin of such sequences could not be assigned. To be classed as alloreactive, a clone needed at least 2-fold expansion over unstimulated cells and a minimum CFSE-low frequency of 0.002% (template counts) or 0.001% (read counts). Clones detected in sequenced pre-transplant spleen, lymph node, or MLR CFSE-low populations of the donor or recipient were defined as mappable. Cumulative frequency of alloreactive clones was calculated as a percentage of all sequences weighted by copy number. Drawn from immuneACCESS, this table holds only the in-frame rearrangements with V and J called that TCRdb kept. Clones are partly lost; checked studies trace under half to an unresolved V gene and leave the rest unexplained. V and J calls and clone size come straight from that table; D and trimming were deduced from the DNA. In all, the sample holds 85,000 to 100,000 clones, and around 93% of those were seen once. Approximately 0.07% of the sample is taken by the ten largest.

Taken with the paper, the label for time point translates to: cells obtained before transplantation from donor or recipient. CD3+CD4+ and CD3+CD8+ populations were FACS-sorted from unstimulated pre-transplant donor and recipient cells taken from spleen or lymph nodes. Sequenced material: unstimulated CD8+ T cells sorted from spleen or lymph node cells, taken before transplant. This receptor chain uses TRBV15 and TRBJ2-6, with 8 middle bases fitting TRBD2. The TCR sequence derives from a human donor who was the organ donor for an intestinal transplant. The DNA sequence is TGTGCCACCAGCAGAGTTCGGGAGGGAAGCTCTGGGGCCAACGTCCTGACTTTC. Its translation reads: CATSRVREGSSGANVLTF.